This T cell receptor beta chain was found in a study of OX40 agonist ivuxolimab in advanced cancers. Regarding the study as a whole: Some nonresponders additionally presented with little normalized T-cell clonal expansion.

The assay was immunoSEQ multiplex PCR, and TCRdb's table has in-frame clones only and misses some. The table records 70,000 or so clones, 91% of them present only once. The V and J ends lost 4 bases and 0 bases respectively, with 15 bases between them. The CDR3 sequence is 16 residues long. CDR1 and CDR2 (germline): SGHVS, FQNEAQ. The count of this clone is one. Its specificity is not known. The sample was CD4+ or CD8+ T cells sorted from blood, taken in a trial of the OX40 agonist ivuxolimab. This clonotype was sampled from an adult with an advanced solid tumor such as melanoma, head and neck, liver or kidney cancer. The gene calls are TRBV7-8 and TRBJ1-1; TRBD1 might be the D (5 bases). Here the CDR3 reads CASSSPGGVLNTEAFF. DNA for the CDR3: TGTGCCAGCAGCTCCCCGGGAGGGGTTCTGAACACTGAAGCTTTCTTT.